This T cell receptor beta chain comes out of a study of blood T cell repertoires in COVID-19 (dated by TCRdb to the early 2020s). Turning to the overall study: Collaborator samples came from the United States, Italy and Spain and covered acute and convalescent phases of COVID-19. The material from the prospective study consisted of cDNA or gDNA derived from T cells, B-cell-depleted T cells, or PBMCs. The dataset comprised deeply sampled blood TCRbeta repertoires from subjects exposed to, actively infected with, or recovered from COVID-19. The repertoires were released in a freely available public database meant as a resource for research on the immune response to SARS-CoV-2. The samples were drawn from the first 160 participants of the ongoing ImmuneRACE study and from 1,254 subjects provided by 6 global collaborators. Nearly every sample came with metadata listing a de-identified subject ID, COVID-19 status, age in years and sex. HLA class I and class II types, where available, came from metadata supplied by the sample provider rather than from assay-based typing. What the study reported, not specific to this receptor: The quantity of clinical and demographic metadata differed by source and by participant and was supplied without curation.

The CDR3, cysteine through phenylalanine, is 16 amino acids long. This entry keeps only the CDR3 DNA: 48 bases, framed from base 1. Relative to germline, V is missing 5 bases and J is missing 5 bases, with 9 bases of the junction outside any gene match. From the germline V gene, CDR1 is KGHDR and CDR2 is SFDVKD. Collaborating institutions collected whole blood in K2EDTA tubes following their own protocols. Collaborator samples were shipped for TCRbeta analysis as frozen whole blood, isolated PBMCs, or DNA extracted from either sample type. This clone was detected a few times. What antigen it recognizes has not been identified. It has no much larger one-base neighbor in the sample; base qualities were not kept. TCRbeta CDR3 regions were amplified from genomic DNA using the immunoSEQ Assay, a bias-controlled multiplex PCR. The paper's data handling went like this. Nucleated cell counts per sample were estimated from amplification of reference gene primers within the assay. To quantify the absolute abundance of each unique TCRbeta CDR3 rearrangement, sequence reads were collapsed and filtered. For each sample, productive Simpson clonality was calculated by taking the square root of Simpson's diversity index across productive rearrangements. TCRdb mirrors the immuneACCESS table, restricted to in-frame sequences. Some clones are absent from its copies; in checked studies, under half trace to an unresolved V gene, and the reason for the others is unknown. The D gene and trimming were derived from the DNA, and the V and J assignments and clone size from that table. The sample includes roughly 100,000 clones, with 65% to 75% observed a single time. Of the sample, approximately 0.88% falls within the top ten clones.

What was sequenced was peripheral blood. This receptor was identified in a human donor with acute or convalescent COVID-19. The donor label of this sample is uncertain. The sequence is built from TRBV24-1 and TRBJ1-4; the central 8 bases match TRBD1. At the DNA level, the sequence is TGTGCCACCAGTGGTTCGGGCAGGGGGCGGAATGAAAAACTGTTTTTT. It codes for CATSGSGRGRNEKLFF.